A single sample is the source of the 11 T cell receptor beta chains below, sequenced in a study of a mutant IDH1 vaccine in newly diagnosed glioma. Sample time point: baseline, week 1 (first vaccination visit). Treatment indicated: pre-vaccination baseline after standard-of-care therapy. Generated by immunoSEQ multiplex PCR, the TCRdb table keeps only in-frame clones and is missing some. Among 80,000 to 100,000 clones, around 80% were seen once, and the ten largest hold less than 5.5%. The sample here was PBMCs, taken from a glioma patient treated with radiotherapy, temozolomide or both. The receptor set was obtained from a man aged 40-50 years with glioma. Some clones in this sample may be carry-over from other donors' samples.

The table lists this clone with a few counts. The chain couples TRBV27 to TRBJ2-3; 7 nucleotides agree with TRBD2. The CDR3 is 14 amino acids. Looked up from germline, CDR1 is MNHEY and CDR2 is SMNVEV (reference sequence). After removal of 6 bases from V and 6 bases from J, the junction contained 9 bases not matched to a gene. CDR3 amino acids: CASRRGSWVDTQYF. The CDR3 DNA follows: TGTGCCAGCAGGCGGGGGAGTTGGGTTGATACGCAGTATTTT.

The chain employs TRBV29-1 and TRBJ2-6; TRBD1 matches 10 bases. Germline loops: CDR1 SQVTM, CDR2 ANQGSEA. The CDR3 has 14 amino acids. V shed 4 bases and J 6 bases; nucleotides not matched to a gene: 3. The CDR3 is CSVVGQGVANVLTF. The CDR3 region has the DNA TGCAGCGTTGTTGGACAGGGGGTGGCCAACGTCCTGACTTTC.

This chain connects TRBV19 to TRBJ1-5; 8 nucleotides line up with TRBD1. CDR1 and CDR2 (germline): LNHDA, SQIVND (reference sequence). The J segment lost 0 bases and the V segment lost 6 bases, leaving 4 bases of the junction unmatched. The CDR3 extends over 15 amino acids. CDR3 coding DNA: TGTGCCAGTAGGGGGACAGGCGATAGCAATCAGCCCCAGCATTTT. As protein: CASRGTGDSNQPQHF.

The chain carries TRBV7-2 and TRBJ2-2, with 15 bases identical to TRBD2. This CDR3 spans 17 amino acids. CDR1 is SGHTA, CDR2 FQGNSA, per germline. The junction had 9 bases not matched to a gene; V was cut back by 8 bases and J by 5 bases. The CDR3 DNA follows: TGTGCCAGCCTCCCCGGGACTAGCGGGGGGCGAACCGGGGAGCTGTTTTTT. As protein: CASLPGTSGGRTGELFF.

The table lists this clone with a count of one. The V gene is TRBV10-2, the J gene TRBJ1-2; 9 bases fit TRBD1. Germline trimming cut 7 bases from V and 4 bases from J; bases unmatched to any gene: 10. The CDR3 sequence is 15 residues long. Looked up from germline, CDR1 is WSHSY and CDR2 is SAAADI. The CDR3 sequence: CASNPTGGSGYGYTF. CDR3 bases: TGCGCCAGCAACCCAACAGGGGGCTCGGGCTATGGCTACACCTTC.

The rearrangement joins TRBV27 to TRBJ1-5; the D gene is possibly TRBD1 (6 bases). The length of the CDR3 is 14 residues. CDR1 and CDR2 (germline): MNHEY, SMNVEV (reference sequence). Trimming stripped 8 bases from V and 0 bases from J, with 11 bases between. CDR3 sequence reads: CASSRGGSNQPQHF. The DNA of the CDR3 is TGTGCCAGCTCCAGGGGAGGTAGCAATCAGCCCCAGCATTTT.

The V call is TRBV6-5, the J call TRBJ1-4; D is unresolved. CDR3 length: 15 amino acids. The germline gives CDR1 MNHEY, CDR2 SVGAGI. With 8 bases removed from V and 8 bases from J, the gap between germline ends came to 21 bases. CDR3 amino acids: CASSSRSGEEEKLFF. In DNA form, the CDR3 reads TGTGCCAGCTCTTCCCGGAGTGGGGAGGAGGAAAAACTGTTTTTT.

This chain joins TRBV30 and TRBJ1-2; 10 nucleotides agree with TRBD1. The CDR3 contains 13 residues. J lost 8 bases, V lost 4 bases, and 7 bases had no gene match. The germline V gene encodes CDR1 GTSNPN and CDR2 SVGIG (reference sequence). The CDR3 nucleotides are TGTGCCTGGACCCAGACAGGGGGCCTCGGCTACACCTTC. Translation gives CAWTQTGGLGYTF. Looking up the rest from reference TRBV30 and TRBJ1-2 gives the full variable domain: SQTIHQWPATLVQPVGSPLSLECTVEGTSNPNLYWYRQAAGRGLQLLFYSVGIGQISSEVPQNLSASRPQDRQFILSSKKLLLSDSGFYLCAWTQTGGLGYTFGSGTRLTVV.

The gene calls are TRBV2 and TRBJ2-5, with a weak D call TRBD1 (5 bases). Trimming pared 3 bases from V and 4 bases from J, leaving 12 bases between. CDR3 size: 14 residues. Germline V gives CDR1 SNHLY, CDR2 FYNNEI. Written as DNA, the CDR3 is TGTGCCAGCAGTGAGTCCAGGGCCGGAGAGACCCAGTACTTC. This codes for CASSESRAGETQYF.

This chain joins TRBV4-1 and TRBJ1-2; D may be TRBD1 (6 bases). This CDR3 region has 16 residues. Germline CDR1 MGHRA, CDR2 YSYEKL. V lost 0 bases and J 4 bases, leaving 15 bases between the germline ends. The CDR3 DNA reads as TGCGCCAGCAGCCAAGAAACGGGACATGAGACCTATGGCTACACCTTC. This gives the protein CASSQETGHETYGYTF.

V and J are TRBV2 and TRBJ2-7; maybe TRBD1 (7 bases). This CDR3 is built from 12 residues. With 7 bases removed from V and 5 bases from J, the gap between germline ends came to 12 bases. The germline gives CDR1 SNHLY, CDR2 FYNNEI. CDR3 in amino acids: CASIARGDEQYF. The CDR3 region has the DNA TGTGCCAGCATAGCCAGGGGGGACGAGCAGTACTTC.